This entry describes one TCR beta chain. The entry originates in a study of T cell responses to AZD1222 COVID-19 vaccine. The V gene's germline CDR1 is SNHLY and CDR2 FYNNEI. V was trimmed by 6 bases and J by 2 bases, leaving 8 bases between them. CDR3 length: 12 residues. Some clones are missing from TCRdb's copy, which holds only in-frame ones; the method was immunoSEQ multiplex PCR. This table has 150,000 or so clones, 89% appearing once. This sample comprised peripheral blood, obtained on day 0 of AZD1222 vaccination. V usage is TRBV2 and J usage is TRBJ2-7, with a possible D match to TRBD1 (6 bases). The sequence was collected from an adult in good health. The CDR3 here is CASRDSPYEQYF. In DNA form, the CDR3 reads TGTGCCAGCAGGGACAGTCCCTACGAGCAGTACTTC.